The clone carrying this T cell receptor (beta chain) was counted only a few times. This record belongs to a study of T cells after yellow fever vaccination. The CDR3 is 15 amino acids. Germline CDR1 is MNHNS and CDR2 is SASEGT. Trimming cost V 3 bases and J 5 bases; bases outside gene matches: 5. The study made its TCR cDNA through 5'RACE template switching. That step introduced a universal primer site along with UMIs. TCRdb passed the 5' RACE reads through MiXCR, listing each CDR3 protein once. The sample lists a few hundred thousand distinct CDR3 sequences, 4.1% occurring once. J is TRBJ2-3 and V is TRBV6-1, with TRBD1 identical over 10 bases. This specimen was PBMCs, taken 5 days after the yellow fever booster vaccination. This sequence originates from a man aged 18 to 29 who received the YFV17D yellow fever vaccine. As DNA, the CDR3 is TGTGCCAGCAGTGATCGACAGGGGGCCAGAGATACGCAGTATTTT. Its translation is CASSDRQGARDTQYF.